This section outlines one TCR beta chain sequence together with its context. What it recognizes is unknown. The sample contains more than one DNA sequence encoding this CDR3. The data are from a study of shared clonotypes between healthy human individuals. Notes on the study in general: Relative to clonotypes present in all four donors, those not shared had lower generation probabilities.

This CDR3 has 13 residues. Germline CDR1 and CDR2: MDHEN and SYDVKM. The germline V and J ends were trimmed by 1 base and 4 bases, with 7 bases remaining between them. The protocol was immunoSEQ multiplex PCR, while the TCRdb copy is restricted to in-frame clones and leaves out a portion. Seen here are about 1 million clones, about 75% observed once, and the top ten hold roughly 1.4%. This chain joins TRBV28 and TRBJ1-2; D is perhaps TRBD1 (5 bases). Sequencing was performed on memory CD4+ T cells sorted from blood. Regarding subset: CD45RA-negative fraction. The receptor's source is a man between 18 and 29 years old in good health. The DNA of the CDR3 is TGTGCCAGCAGTTTATTGGGGGGCTATGGCTACACCTTC. Translation: CASSLLGGYGYTF.